This T cell receptor beta chain was found in a study of T cells in localized non-small cell lung cancer (dated by TCRdb to about 2020). Broadly, across the study: Comparing tumors with uninvolved tumor-adjacent lungs, the study looked at the T cell repertoires of over 200 patients with early-stage NSCLC. Of the NSCLC patients, roughly 130 were male and approximately 100 were female, and the mean age was approximately 66 years. All 240 or so NSCLC patients in the cohort were treatment-naive and had localized lung tumors that were resected.

The immunoSEQ Assay was used to sequence TCR beta CDR3 regions from DNA. Per the source publication's procedure: T cell density was computed as TCR beta template counts normalized to usable DNA estimated by amplifying housekeeping genes. Richness was estimated with the preseqR package, extrapolating to 400,000 templates for PBMC samples and 120,000 templates for tissue samples. Clonality was taken to be one minus Pielou's evenness. Differential abundance testing on productive amino-acid clonotypes, with a minimum total count of 5 and an alpha of 0.1, was used to identify tissue-enriched TCRs. Repertoire overlap between compartments was quantified with the Jaccard Index and Morisita Overlap Index. GLIPH grouped TCR beta CDR3s together with public tetramer-defined viral CDR3s, and a viral motif had to include at least three viral sequences and show V-gene enrichment. TCRdb carries this immuneACCESS record with in-frame sequences only. Its versions omit some clonotypes, under half of them owing to an unresolved V gene in the studies checked, with the rest unexplained. That table is the source of V, J and clone size, and D and trimming were worked out from the DNA. Across this sample there are 35,000 to 50,000 clones, with over 75% seen only once. About 10% of the sample rests with the top ten.

This clone has a handful of counts. Its target antigen remains unknown. A read error is likely, as this CDR3 ends without the conserved phenylalanine or tryptophan. No DNA is shown, since the ends of the CDR3 on it are uncertain; the CDR3 is the one TCRdb lists. Both ends counted, the CDR3 spans 10 residues. According to the germline V gene, CDR1 reads SGHAT and CDR2 reads FQNNGV. At diagnosis, peripheral blood, uninvolved tumor-adjacent lung and tumor were collected and stored as a combination of fresh-frozen and FFPE material. Blood samples were analyzed as peripheral blood mononuclear cells for TCR repertoire profiling. Here is what the overall study found, with its caveats: Because of the exploratory design, TCR variables were selected using unadjusted p-values without false-discovery rate correction. Multi-region tumor sequencing was not performed, so intratumor heterogeneity could not be excluded. The highest T cell clonality was observed in uninvolved tumor-adjacent lung, where clonality exceeded that of tumor, suggesting that antigenic responses were more focused in uninvolved tumor-adjacent lung. A median of 57 of the top 100 tumor clones turned up in the paired uninvolved adjacent lung, and about 28 of those clones also ranked among the top 100 of that same adjacent lung. Longer overall survival was associated with higher blood T cell density, whereas shorter survival was associated with higher adjacent-lung clonality.

The rearrangement combines TRBV11-2 with TRBJ1-4. This sequence was found in a woman between 35 and 75 years old with stage II lung adenocarcinoma. Specimen: PBMCs, collected before any cancer treatment. The CDR3 corresponds to CASSLGGALL.